The 5 T cell receptor beta chains given below trace back to one sample, sequenced in a study of shared clonotypes between healthy human individuals. Profiled with immunoSEQ multiplex PCR; TCRdb holds only in-frame clones, not every one. The data show under 1 million clones, just over 95% seen once. The naive CD8 population came from CD45RO-negative cells selected for CCR7, without terminally differentiated effector memory CD45RA+ cells. Material for sequencing was naive CD8+ T cells sorted from blood. The receptors shown here come from a man aged 25 to 40 in good health.

This rearrangement joins TRBV4-3 to TRBJ2-7; D is possibly TRBD2 (6 bases). V lost 1 base and J lost 2, with 9 bases in between. The V gene's germline CDR1 is LGHNA and CDR2 YSLEER. CDR3 length: 14 residues. The CDR3 DNA is TGCGCCAGCAGCCAAGCGCGACTAGCCTACGAGCAGTACTTC. Its translation is CASSQARLAYEQYF.

A single count supports this clone. The genes are TRBV27 and TRBJ2-3; D gene unclear. CDR1 and CDR2 (germline): MNHEY, SMNVEV (reference sequence). The CDR3 is 14 amino acids. V shed 3 bases and J shed 2 bases, with 9 bases lying between them. The CDR3 loop is CASSFLVPTDTQYF. The CDR3 bases are TGTGCCAGCAGTTTCTTGGTACCCACAGATACGCAGTATTTT.

The rearrangement joins TRBV5-1 to TRBJ2-5; 7 positions agree with TRBD2. The trim removed 4 bases at V and 3 bases at J, leaving 6 bases unmatched. Looked up from germline, CDR1 is SGHRS and CDR2 is YFSETQ. This CDR3 region has 14 residues. In DNA, the CDR3 is TGCGCCAGCAGCCAACGACTAGCAGAAGAGACCCAGTACTTC. This gives the protein CASSQRLAEETQYF. The full variable domain, rest sourced from reference TRBV5-1 and TRBJ2-5, is KAGVTQTPRYLIKTRGQQVTLSCSPISGHRSVSWYQQTPGQGLQFLFEYFSETQRNKGNFPGRFSGRQFSNSRSEMNVSTLELGDSALYLCASSQRLAEETQYFGPGTRLLVL.

The chain uses TRBV27 and TRBJ1-1; the match to TRBD1 covers 9 bases. V was clipped by 3 bases and J by 4 bases; unmatched bases: 6. This CDR3 comprises 15 residues. Germline V gives CDR1 MNHEY, CDR2 SMNVEV (reference sequence). The CDR3 sequence: CASSLTGGGGTEAFF. CDR3 nucleotide sequence: TGTGCCAGCAGTTTGACAGGGGGTGGAGGCACTGAAGCTTTCTTT.

This clone is a singleton in its sample. The chain joins TRBV6-6 to TRBJ1-1; D is possibly TRBD1 (6 bases). From germline, CDR1 is MNHNY and CDR2 SVGAGI (reference sequence). The V end was cut by 8 bases, the J end by 3 bases, with 16 bases between. This CDR3 comprises 14 residues. The DNA for the CDR3 is TGTGCCAGCTCCAACGGGGGCTTGGACACTGAAGCTTTCTTT. Protein: CASSNGGLDTEAFF.